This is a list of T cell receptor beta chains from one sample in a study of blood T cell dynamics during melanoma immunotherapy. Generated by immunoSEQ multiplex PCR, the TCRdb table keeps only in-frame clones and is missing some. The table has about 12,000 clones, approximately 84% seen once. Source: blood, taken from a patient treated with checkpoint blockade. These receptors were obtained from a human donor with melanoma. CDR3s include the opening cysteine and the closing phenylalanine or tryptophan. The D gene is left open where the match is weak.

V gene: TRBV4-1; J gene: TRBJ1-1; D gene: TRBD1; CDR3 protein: CASSQDGAGGGTEAFF; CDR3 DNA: TGCGCCAGCAGCCAAGATGGGGCAGGGGGGGGCACTGAAGCTTTCTTT
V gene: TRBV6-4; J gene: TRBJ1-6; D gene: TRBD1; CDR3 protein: CASRGTGGSPLHF; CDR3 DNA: TGTGCCAGCAGAGGGACAGGGGGGTCACCCCTCCACTTT
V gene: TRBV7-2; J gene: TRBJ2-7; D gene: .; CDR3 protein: CASSPQVEQYF; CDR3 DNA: TGTGCCAGCAGCCCCCAGGTGGAGCAGTACTTC
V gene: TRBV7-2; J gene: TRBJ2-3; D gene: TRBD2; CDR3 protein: CASSLDGAGGTDTQYF; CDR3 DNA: TGTGCCAGCAGCTTAGACGGAGCGGGGGGCACAGATACGCAGTATTTT
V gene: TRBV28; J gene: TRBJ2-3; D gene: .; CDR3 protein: CASSSVDTQYF; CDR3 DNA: TGTGCCAGCAGTTCCGTAGATACGCAGTATTTT
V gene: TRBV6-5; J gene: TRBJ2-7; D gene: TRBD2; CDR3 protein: CASSNSASGTYEQYF; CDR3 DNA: TGTGCCAGCAGCAATTCGGCTAGCGGGACCTACGAGCAGTACTTC
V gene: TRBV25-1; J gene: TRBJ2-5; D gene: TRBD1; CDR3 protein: CASRRGAGTGIQETQYF; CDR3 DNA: TGTGCCAGCAGGAGGGGGGCGGGGACAGGAATTCAAGAGACCCAGTACTTC
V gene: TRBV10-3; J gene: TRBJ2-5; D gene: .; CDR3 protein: CAISESQDRGGNQETQYF; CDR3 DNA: TGTGCCATCAGTGAGTCGCAAGACAGGGGAGGGAATCAAGAGACCCAGTACTTC
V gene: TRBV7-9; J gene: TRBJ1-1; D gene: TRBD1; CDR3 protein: CASSLWEGAAEAFF; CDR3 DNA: TGTGCCAGCAGCCTCTGGGAGGGGGCGGCTGAAGCTTTCTTT
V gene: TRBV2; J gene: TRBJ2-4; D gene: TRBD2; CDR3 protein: CARGTSGGTQAKNIQYF; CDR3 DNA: TGTGCCAGAGGGACTAGCGGGGGGACGCAGGCCAAAAACATTCAGTACTTC